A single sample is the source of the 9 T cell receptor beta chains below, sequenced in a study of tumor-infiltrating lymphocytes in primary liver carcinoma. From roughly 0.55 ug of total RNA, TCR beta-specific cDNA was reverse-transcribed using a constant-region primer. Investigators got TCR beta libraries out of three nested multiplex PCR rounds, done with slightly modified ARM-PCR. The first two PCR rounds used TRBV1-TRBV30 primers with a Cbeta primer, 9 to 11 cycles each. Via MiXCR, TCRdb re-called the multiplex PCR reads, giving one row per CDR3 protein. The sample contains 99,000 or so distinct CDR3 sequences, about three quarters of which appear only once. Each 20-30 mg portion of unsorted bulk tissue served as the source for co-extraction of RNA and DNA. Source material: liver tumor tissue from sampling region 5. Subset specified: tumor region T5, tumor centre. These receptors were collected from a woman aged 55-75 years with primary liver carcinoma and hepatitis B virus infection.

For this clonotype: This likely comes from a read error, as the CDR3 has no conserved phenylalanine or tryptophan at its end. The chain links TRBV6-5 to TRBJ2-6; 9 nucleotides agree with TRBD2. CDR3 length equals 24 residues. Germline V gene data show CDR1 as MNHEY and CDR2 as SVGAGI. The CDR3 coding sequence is TGCGTCAGCAGACCCCACCCCCTAGCGGGATACCTTCCCCCTTCCATCTCTGGGGCCAACGTCCTGACTATC. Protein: CVSRPHPLAGYLPPSISGANVLTI.

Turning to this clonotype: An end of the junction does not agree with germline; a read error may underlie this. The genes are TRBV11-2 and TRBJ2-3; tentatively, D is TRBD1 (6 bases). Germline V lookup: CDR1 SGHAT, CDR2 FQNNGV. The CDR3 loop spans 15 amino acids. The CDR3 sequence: CVSSFGTPPVDTQYF. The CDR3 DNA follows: TGTGTCAGCAGCTTTGGGACACCCCCGGTGGATACGCAATATTTT.

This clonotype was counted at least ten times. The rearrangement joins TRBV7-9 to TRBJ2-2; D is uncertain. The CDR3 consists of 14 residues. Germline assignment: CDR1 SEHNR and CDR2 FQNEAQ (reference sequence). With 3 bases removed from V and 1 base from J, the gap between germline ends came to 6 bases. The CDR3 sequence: CASSLDGNTGELFF. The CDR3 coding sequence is TGTGCCAGCAGCTTGGACGGGAACACCGGGGAGCTGTTTTTT.

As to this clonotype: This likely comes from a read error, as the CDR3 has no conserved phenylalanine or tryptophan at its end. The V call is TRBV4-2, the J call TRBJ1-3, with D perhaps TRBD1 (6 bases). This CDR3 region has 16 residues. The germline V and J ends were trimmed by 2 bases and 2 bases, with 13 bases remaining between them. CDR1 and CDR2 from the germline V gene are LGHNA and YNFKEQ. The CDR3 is CASSQNEGDTGNTIYS. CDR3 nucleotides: TGTGCCAGCAGCCAAAATGAGGGGGATACTGGAAACACCATATATTCT.

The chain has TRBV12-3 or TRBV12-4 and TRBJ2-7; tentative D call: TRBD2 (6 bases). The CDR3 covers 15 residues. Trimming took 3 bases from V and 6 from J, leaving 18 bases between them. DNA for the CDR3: TGTGCCAGCAGTTTCATGGGACGGGGGATGGTCGAGCAGTACTTC. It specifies CASSFMGRGMVEQYF.

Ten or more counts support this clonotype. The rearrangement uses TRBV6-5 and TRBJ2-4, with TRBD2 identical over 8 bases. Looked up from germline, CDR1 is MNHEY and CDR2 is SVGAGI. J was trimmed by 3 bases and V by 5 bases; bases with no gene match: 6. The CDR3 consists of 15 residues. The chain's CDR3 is CASSPIGTSKNIQYF. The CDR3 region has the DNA TGTGCCAGCAGTCCGATCGGGACTAGCAAAAACATTCAGTACTTC.

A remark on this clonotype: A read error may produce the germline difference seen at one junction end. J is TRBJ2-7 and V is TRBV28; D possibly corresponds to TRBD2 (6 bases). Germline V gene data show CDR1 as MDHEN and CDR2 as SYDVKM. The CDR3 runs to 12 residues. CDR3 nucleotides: TGTGCCAGCAGTGCTACTAGCTGCGAGCAGCACTTC. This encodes CASSATSCEQHF.

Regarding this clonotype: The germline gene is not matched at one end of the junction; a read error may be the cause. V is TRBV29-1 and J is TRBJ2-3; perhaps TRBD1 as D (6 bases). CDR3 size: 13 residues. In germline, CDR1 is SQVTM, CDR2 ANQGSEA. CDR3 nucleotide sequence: TGCAGTGTTGGGGGCGAGAAAACAGATACGCAGTATTTT. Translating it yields CSVGGEKTDTQYF.

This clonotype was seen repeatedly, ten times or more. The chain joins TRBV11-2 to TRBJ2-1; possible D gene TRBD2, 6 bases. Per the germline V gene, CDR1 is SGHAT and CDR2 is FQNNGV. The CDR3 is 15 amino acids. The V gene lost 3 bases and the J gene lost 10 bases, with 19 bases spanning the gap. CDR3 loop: CASSFLAYRIGEQFF. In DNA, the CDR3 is TGTGCCAGCAGCTTTCTAGCGTATAGGATAGGGGAGCAGTTCTTC.